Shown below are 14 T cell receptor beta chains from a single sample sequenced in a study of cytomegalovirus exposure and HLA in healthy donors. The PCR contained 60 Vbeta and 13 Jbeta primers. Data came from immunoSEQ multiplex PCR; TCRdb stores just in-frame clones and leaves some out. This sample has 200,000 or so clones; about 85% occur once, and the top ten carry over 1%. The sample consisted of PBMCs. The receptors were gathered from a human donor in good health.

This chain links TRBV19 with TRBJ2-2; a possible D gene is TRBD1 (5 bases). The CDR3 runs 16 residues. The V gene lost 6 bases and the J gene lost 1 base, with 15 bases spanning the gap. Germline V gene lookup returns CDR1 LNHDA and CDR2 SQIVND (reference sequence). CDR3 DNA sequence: TGTGCCAGTAGGGGCGACAGTTTAAGGAACACCGGGGAGCTGTTTTTT. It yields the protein CASRGDSLRNTGELFF.

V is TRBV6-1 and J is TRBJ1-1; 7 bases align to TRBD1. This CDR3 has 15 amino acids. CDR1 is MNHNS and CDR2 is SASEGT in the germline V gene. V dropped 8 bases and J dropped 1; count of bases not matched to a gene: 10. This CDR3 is CASSPAGGGNTEAFF. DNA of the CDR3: TGTGCCAGCTCGCCGGCAGGGGGAGGGAACACTGAAGCTTTCTTT.

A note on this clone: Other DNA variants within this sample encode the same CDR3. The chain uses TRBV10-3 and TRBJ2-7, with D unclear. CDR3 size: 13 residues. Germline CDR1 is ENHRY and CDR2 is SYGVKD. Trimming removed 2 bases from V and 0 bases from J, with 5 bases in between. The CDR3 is CAISETSSYEQYF. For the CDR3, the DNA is TGTGCCATCAGTGAGACATCCTCCTACGAGCAGTACTTC.

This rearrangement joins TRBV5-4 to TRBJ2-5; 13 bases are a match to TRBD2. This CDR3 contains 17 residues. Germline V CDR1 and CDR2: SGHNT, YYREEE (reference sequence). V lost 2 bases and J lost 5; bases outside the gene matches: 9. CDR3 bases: TGTGCCAGCAGCTTAAGCGGACTAGCGGGAGTTAATGAGACCCAGTACTTC. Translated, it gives CASSLSGLAGVNETQYF.

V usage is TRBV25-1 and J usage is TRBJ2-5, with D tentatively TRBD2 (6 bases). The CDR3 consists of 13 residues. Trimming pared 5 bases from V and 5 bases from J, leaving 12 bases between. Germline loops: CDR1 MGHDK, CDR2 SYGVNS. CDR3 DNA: TGTGCCAGCAGTAAACGGGAGAGGGAGACCCAGTACTTC. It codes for CASSKRERETQYF.

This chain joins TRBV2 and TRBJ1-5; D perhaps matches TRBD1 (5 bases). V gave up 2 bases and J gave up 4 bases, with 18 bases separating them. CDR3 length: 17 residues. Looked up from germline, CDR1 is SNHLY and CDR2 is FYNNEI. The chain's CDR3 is CASSEMSPRAGNQPQHF. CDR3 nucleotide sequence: TGTGCCAGCAGTGAAATGTCCCCCAGGGCGGGGAATCAGCCCCAGCATTTT.

CDR3: CASSWRQGTDFF. In DNA form, the CDR3 reads TGTGCCAGCAGTTGGCGACAGGGTACAGATTTCTTT. This rearrangement joins TRBV6-6 to TRBJ1-1, with TRBD1 matching 7 bases. Germline trimming cut 4 bases from V and 13 bases from J; bases unmatched to any gene: 9. This CDR3 is built from 12 residues. Germline V gene lookup returns CDR1 MNHNY and CDR2 SVGAGI (reference sequence).

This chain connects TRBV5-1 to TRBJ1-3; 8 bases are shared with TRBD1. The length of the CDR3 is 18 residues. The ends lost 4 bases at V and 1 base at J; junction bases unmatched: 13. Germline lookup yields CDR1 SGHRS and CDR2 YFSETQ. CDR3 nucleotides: TGCGCCAGCAGCAGACCAGGGGGCGCGACGAGTTCTGGAAACACCATATATTTT. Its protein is CASSRPGGATSSGNTIYF. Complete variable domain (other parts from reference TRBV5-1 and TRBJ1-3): KAGVTQTPRYLIKTRGQQVTLSCSPISGHRSVSWYQQTPGQGLQFLFEYFSETQRNKGNFPGRFSGRQFSNSRSEMNVSTLELGDSALYLCASSRPGGATSSGNTIYFGEGSWLTVV.

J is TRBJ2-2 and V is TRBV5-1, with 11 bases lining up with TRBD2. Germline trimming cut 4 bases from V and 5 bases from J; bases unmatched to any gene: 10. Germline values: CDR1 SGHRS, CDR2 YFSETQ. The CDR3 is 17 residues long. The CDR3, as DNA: TGCGCCAGCAGCCCGGTAGCGGGAGGGCCGGGGACCGGGGAGCTGTTTTTT. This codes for CASSPVAGGPGTGELFF.

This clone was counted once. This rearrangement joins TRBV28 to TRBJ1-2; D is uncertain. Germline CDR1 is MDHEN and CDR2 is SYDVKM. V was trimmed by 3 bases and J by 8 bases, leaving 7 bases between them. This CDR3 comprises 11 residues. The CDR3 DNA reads TGTGCCAGCAGTTTTGTCGGGGGCTACACCTTC. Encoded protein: CASSFVGGYTF.

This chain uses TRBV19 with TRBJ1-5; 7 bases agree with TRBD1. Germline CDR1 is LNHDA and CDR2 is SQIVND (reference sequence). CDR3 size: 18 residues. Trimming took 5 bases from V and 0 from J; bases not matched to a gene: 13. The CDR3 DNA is TGTGCCAGTAGTCCGAGACAGGGTTGGGGATATAGCAATCAGCCCCAGCATTTT. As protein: CASSPRQGWGYSNQPQHF.

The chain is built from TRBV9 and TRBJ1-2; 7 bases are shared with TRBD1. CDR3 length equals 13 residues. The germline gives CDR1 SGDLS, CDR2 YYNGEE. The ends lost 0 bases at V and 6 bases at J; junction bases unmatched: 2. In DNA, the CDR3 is TGTGCCAGCAGCGTAGGACAGGGAGATGGCTACACCTTC. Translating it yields CASSVGQGDGYTF.

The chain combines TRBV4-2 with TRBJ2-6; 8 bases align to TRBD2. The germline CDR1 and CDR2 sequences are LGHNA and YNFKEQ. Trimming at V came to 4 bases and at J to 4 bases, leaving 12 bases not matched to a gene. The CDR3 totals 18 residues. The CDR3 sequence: CASSRATLSGTGANVLTF. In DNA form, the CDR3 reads TGTGCCAGCAGCCGAGCAACGCTTAGCGGGACCGGGGCCAACGTCCTGACTTTC.

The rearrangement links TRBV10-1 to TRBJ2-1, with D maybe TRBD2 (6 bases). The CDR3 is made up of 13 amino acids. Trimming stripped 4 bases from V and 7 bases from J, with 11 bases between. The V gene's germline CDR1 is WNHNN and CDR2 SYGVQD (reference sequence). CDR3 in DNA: TGCGCCAGCAGTGGGCGGCTAGCGAATGAGCAGTTCTTC. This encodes CASSGRLANEQFF.